Shown below are 13 T cell receptor beta chains from a single sample sequenced in a study of T cells expressing NK-cell markers (TCRdb year 2020). The library was generated by 5' RACE. The listed sequencing device is Illumina HiSeq 2000. TCRdb reprocessed the raw reads; every CDR3 protein sequence is a single record, and DNA is not supplied. The sample table on file contains 140,000 or so distinct CDR3 sequences. The ten largest account for 12% of the sample. Sequencing was done on a sample of blood T cells: a sorted CD56 or NKG2C T cell subset, CD4+ or CD8+ T cells, or bulk PBMC T cells (not recorded which). All receptors derive from a man aged 18 to 29 in good health. Donor details come from another sample of the same person, matched by shared clones.

The CDR3 region is CAISAGTGPYTGELFF. The chain uses TRBV10-3 and TRBJ2-2; TCRdb reports TRBD1, a call that lacks DNA to check it against. The CDR3 totals 16 residues. CDR1 and CDR2 (germline): ENHRY, SYGVKD.

The chain employs TRBV5-4 and TRBJ2-2; TCRdb picks TRBD2, but there is no DNA to check that call. This CDR3 region has 15 residues. CDR1 is SGHNT, CDR2 YYREEE, per germline (reference sequence). This CDR3 reads CASSLVSGRPGELFF.

The gene calls are TRBV29-1 and TRBJ2-2; checking the TCRdb D call of TRBD1 is not possible without DNA. There are 14 residues in the CDR3. From germline, CDR1 is SQVTM and CDR2 ANQGSEA. CDR3 sequence reads: CSVEDREYTGELFF.

The V and J genes are TRBV9 and TRBJ2-1; TCRdb calls TRBD2, which cannot be checked without DNA. Germline V lookup: CDR1 SGDLS, CDR2 YYNGEE. The CDR3 runs 16 residues. The CDR3 sequence is CASSASGRLSYNEQFF. Together with reference TRBV9 and TRBJ2-1, the CDR3 gives the full variable domain: DSGVTQTPKHLITATGQRVTLRCSPRSGDLSVYWYQQSLDQGLQFLIQYYNGEERAKGNILERFSAQQFPDLHSELNLSSLELGDSALYFCASSASGRLSYNEQFFGPGTRLTVL.

The rearrangement links TRBV3-1 to TRBJ2-1. Looked up from germline, CDR1 is LGHDT and CDR2 is YNNKEL (reference sequence). The CDR3 sequence is 15 residues long. The CDR3 spells CASSQDLFTSIVQFF.

The rearrangement uses TRBV6-5 and TRBJ2-1; absent DNA, TCRdb's TRBD2 call cannot be checked. CDR1 and CDR2 (germline): MNHEY, SVGAGI. This CDR3 comprises 11 residues. The CDR3: CASTHEGKQFF.

The CDR3 protein is CASSTGTSGITGELFF. The V gene is TRBV9, the J gene TRBJ2-2; lacking DNA, the TRBD2 call made by TCRdb goes unchecked. Germline values: CDR1 SGDLS, CDR2 YYNGEE. This CDR3 has 16 residues.

The CDR3 is CASSFADGEQYF. The chain has TRBV27 and TRBJ2-7. CDR3 length: 12 amino acids. The germline CDR1 and CDR2 sequences are MNHEY and SMNVEV (reference sequence).

The chain employs TRBV20-1 and TRBJ1-1; with no DNA, the TCRdb D assignment of TRBD1 cannot be verified. The CDR3 covers 13 residues. Germline CDR1 reads DFQATT; CDR2 reads SNEGSKA (reference sequence). The CDR3 sequence is CSAPSPSNTEAFF.

The chain is built from TRBV29-1 and TRBJ2-5. From germline, CDR1 is SQVTM and CDR2 ANQGSEA. This CDR3 contains 13 residues. The CDR3: CSVDLATQETQYF.

The V gene is TRBV6-6, the J gene TRBJ1-1; TCRdb's D call, TRBD1, is unchecked because there is no DNA. The CDR3 runs 13 residues. Germline lookup yields CDR1 MNHNY and CDR2 SVGAGI (reference sequence). The CDR3 is CASSPGGHTEAFF.

This rearrangement joins TRBV30 to TRBJ2-1; the TCRdb D gene call, TRBD2, has no DNA to confirm it. This CDR3 is 15 amino acids long. Germline CDR1 and CDR2: GTSNPN and SVGIG (reference sequence). The CDR3 protein is CAWSLSSGLNNEQFF.

The V and J genes are TRBV29-1 and TRBJ2-7. CDR3 length: 13 amino acids. Germline-derived CDR1 and CDR2 are SQVTM and ANQGSEA. The CDR3 loop reads CSVTLSSSYEQYF.